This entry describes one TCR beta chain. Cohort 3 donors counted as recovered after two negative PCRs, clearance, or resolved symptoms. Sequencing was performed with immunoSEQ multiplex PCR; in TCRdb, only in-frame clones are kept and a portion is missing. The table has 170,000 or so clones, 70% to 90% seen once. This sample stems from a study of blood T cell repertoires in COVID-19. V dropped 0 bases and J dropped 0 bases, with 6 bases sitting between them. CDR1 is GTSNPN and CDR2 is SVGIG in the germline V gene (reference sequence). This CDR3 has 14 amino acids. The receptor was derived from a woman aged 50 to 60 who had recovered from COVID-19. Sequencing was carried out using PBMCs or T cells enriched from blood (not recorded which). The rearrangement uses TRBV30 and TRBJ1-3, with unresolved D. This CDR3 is CAWSVGFSGNTIYF. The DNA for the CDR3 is TGTGCCTGGAGTGTGGGCTTCTCTGGAAACACCATATATTTT.